The present T cell receptor (beta chain) was sequenced within a study of T cells in Graves' hyperthyroidism and ophthalmopathy. Regarding the study as a whole: Peripheral blood also featured most of the thyroid clonotypes expanded above 0.001. The model forecast ophthalmopathy, anticipating it by a median approximately 6 months before onset.

About this clonotype: The antigen is not known.

It was RNA transcripts that yielded the amplified TCR beta CDR3 regions. The primer set for the first-round RT-PCR of the TCR CDR3 was HTBI. Via MiXCR, TCRdb re-called the multiplex PCR reads, giving one row per CDR3 protein. This table has some 490,000 distinct CDR3 sequences, 22% appearing once. Cells are PBMCs isolated from more than 8.5 ml of fresh blood. V was pared by 0 bases and J by 9 bases, with 30 bases between. Germline CDR1 reads DFQATT; CDR2 reads SNEGSKA (reference sequence). This CDR3 spans 19 amino acids. The rearrangement uses TRBV20-1 and TRBJ2-4; possibly TRBD2 for D (6 bases). Sample: blood. The clonotype originates from a woman in her seventies with Graves' ophthalmopathy. This CDR3 reads CSARERPRAFAVQEGIQYF. The CDR3 nucleotides are TGCAGTGCTAGAGAACGACCGCGGGCTTTCGCCGTTCAGGAGGGCATTCAGTACTTC.